This is a list of T cell receptor beta chains from one sample in a study of blood T cell repertoires in COVID-19. Only in-frame clones appear in the TCRdb table, and some are missing; sequencing was by immunoSEQ multiplex PCR. Of around 150,000 clones listed, 82% are singletons. Sequenced material: peripheral blood. The source is a woman aged 80 or over with acute or convalescent COVID-19. Both conserved end residues are part of each CDR3. The D gene is left open where the match is weak. Expanded clones get a size class; other rows say once, few or many, or leave the size out.

CDR3 length: 19; V gene: TRBV5-1; D gene: TRBD2; clone size: NA; J gene: TRBJ2-7; CDR3 DNA: TGCGCCAGCAGCTTGGAACCCGGATCGACTAGCGGGGTATCCTACGAGCAGTACTTC; CDR3 protein: CASSLEPGSTSGVSYEQYF
CDR3 length: 16; V gene: TRBV7-8; D gene: TRBD2; clone size: NA; J gene: TRBJ2-2; CDR3 DNA: TGTGCCAGCAGCCCCGGACTAGCGGGAGGCACCGGGGAGCTGTTTTTT; CDR3 protein: CASSPGLAGGTGELFF
CDR3 length: 16; V gene: TRBV4-2; D gene: TRBD1; clone size: NA; J gene: TRBJ1-5; CDR3 DNA: TGTGCCAGCAGCCAATTAGACAGGGGACCCAATCAGCCCCAGCATTTT; CDR3 protein: CASSQLDRGPNQPQHF
CDR3 length: 14; V gene: TRBV18; D gene: TRBD1; clone size: NA; J gene: TRBJ2-2; CDR3 DNA: TGTGCCAGCTCACAGGGACAGATGACCGGGGAGCTGTTTTTT; CDR3 protein: CASSQGQMTGELFF
CDR3 length: 14; V gene: TRBV6-5; D gene: NA; clone size: NA; J gene: TRBJ2-5; CDR3 DNA: TGTGCCAGCAGCCAAAAGCGAGGGCAAGAGACCCAGTACTTC; CDR3 protein: CASSQKRGQETQYF
CDR3 length: 15; V gene: TRBV29-1; D gene: TRBD1; clone size: few; J gene: TRBJ1-2; CDR3 DNA: TGCAGCGTTTATCAGCCGGGACAGGGTCACTATGGCTACACCTTC; CDR3 protein: CSVYQPGQGHYGYTF
CDR3 length: 15; V gene: TRBV15; D gene: TRBD1; clone size: once; J gene: TRBJ2-7; CDR3 DNA: TGTGCCACCAGCCCGCGTTCCGGGACAGTATACGAGCAGTACTTC; CDR3 protein: CATSPRSGTVYEQYF
CDR3 length: 15; V gene: TRBV5-1; D gene: NA; clone size: NA; J gene: TRBJ2-1; CDR3 DNA: TGCGCCAGCAGCTTGGCACTATCCTCCTACAATGAGCAGTTCTTC; CDR3 protein: CASSLALSSYNEQFF
CDR3 length: 17; V gene: TRBV5-1; D gene: NA; clone size: NA; J gene: TRBJ1-3; CDR3 DNA: TGCGCCAGCAGCAAAGGCGGGACCTCAACGAATGGAAACACCATATATTTT; CDR3 protein: CASSKGGTSTNGNTIYF
CDR3 length: 16; V gene: TRBV7-6; D gene: TRBD1; clone size: NA; J gene: TRBJ1-3; CDR3 DNA: TGTGCCAGCAGCACTAGGGACAGGGCGAGTGGAAACACCATATATTTT; CDR3 protein: CASSTRDRASGNTIYF
CDR3 length: 14; V gene: TRBV5-1; D gene: NA; clone size: once; J gene: TRBJ2-5; CDR3 DNA: TGCGCCAGCAGCTTGGAGGGGTGGGGAGAGACCCAGTACTTC; CDR3 protein: CASSLEGWGETQYF
CDR3 length: 15; V gene: TRBV5-4; D gene: TRBD1; clone size: NA; J gene: TRBJ1-1; CDR3 DNA: TGTGCCAGCAGCTCTGGAATTCACAGGGGGACTGAAGCTTTCTTT; CDR3 protein: CASSSGIHRGTEAFF
CDR3 length: 13; V gene: TRBV6-2/TRBV6-3; D gene: TRBD2; clone size: NA; J gene: TRBJ2-7; CDR3 DNA: TGTGCCAGCAGCTGGCGGGAGGGCTACGAGCAGTACTTC; CDR3 protein: CASSWREGYEQYF
CDR3 length: 15; V gene: TRBV19; D gene: NA; clone size: NA; J gene: TRBJ2-2; CDR3 DNA: TGTGCCAGTACGCGACAGGACACGAACACCGGGGAGCTGTTTTTT; CDR3 protein: CASTRQDTNTGELFF
CDR3 length: 15; V gene: TRBV5-4; D gene: TRBD1; clone size: NA; J gene: TRBJ1-2; CDR3 DNA: TGTGCCAGCAGCTTTACAGGGGGCGCCAACTATGGCTACACCTTC; CDR3 protein: CASSFTGGANYGYTF
CDR3 length: 14; V gene: TRBV2; D gene: NA; clone size: NA; J gene: TRBJ2-3; CDR3 DNA: TGTGCCACCGGTCGGACAGCCCACACAGATACGCAGTATTTT; CDR3 protein: CATGRTAHTDTQYF
CDR3 length: 15; V gene: TRBV9; D gene: NA; clone size: NA; J gene: TRBJ2-1; CDR3 DNA: TGTGCCAGCAGCGTAGGGGGCGGGATCTACAATGAGCAGTTCTTC; CDR3 protein: CASSVGGGIYNEQFF
CDR3 length: 14; V gene: TRBV6-2/TRBV6-3; D gene: NA; clone size: few; J gene: TRBJ2-7; CDR3 DNA: TGTGCCAGCAGTTACCACAGGAAAACCTACGAGCAGTACTTC; CDR3 protein: CASSYHRKTYEQYF
CDR3 length: 14; V gene: TRBV6-4; D gene: NA; clone size: few; J gene: TRBJ2-1; CDR3 DNA: TGTGCCAGCAGTGACATGGACAGAGGAGGTGAGCAGTTCTTC; CDR3 protein: CASSDMDRGGEQFF
CDR3 length: 13; V gene: TRBV29-1; D gene: NA; clone size: NA; J gene: TRBJ2-7; CDR3 DNA: TGCAGCGTTGGGGGCCCTAGCTCCTACGAGCAGTACTTC; CDR3 protein: CSVGGPSSYEQYF
CDR3 length: 14; V gene: TRBV14; D gene: NA; clone size: once; J gene: TRBJ1-6; CDR3 DNA: TGTGCCAGCAGCCCCGGTGGGAGCAATTCACCCCTCCACTTT; CDR3 protein: CASSPGGSNSPLHF
CDR3 length: 13; V gene: TRBV12-3/TRBV12-4; D gene: NA; clone size: NA; J gene: TRBJ2-1; CDR3 DNA: TGTGCCAGCAGCCCCCCGGGGGACTCAAAGCAGTTCTTC; CDR3 protein: CASSPPGDSKQFF
CDR3 length: 12; V gene: TRBV29-1; D gene: NA; clone size: few; J gene: TRBJ1-3; CDR3 DNA: TGCAGCGTTGATGGAGGGGGAAACACCATATATTTT; CDR3 protein: CSVDGGGNTIYF
CDR3 length: 14; V gene: TRBV5-6; D gene: NA; clone size: NA; J gene: TRBJ2-3; CDR3 DNA: TGTGCCAGCAGCTTTAATAGGGGTGGAGATACGCAGTATTTT; CDR3 protein: CASSFNRGGDTQYF
CDR3 length: 20; V gene: TRBV19; D gene: TRBD1; clone size: NA; J gene: TRBJ1-5; CDR3 DNA: TGTGCCAGTGGAGGGGGGTGGCTTGGGACAGGACAGTATAGCAATCAGCCCCAGCATTTT; CDR3 protein: CASGGGWLGTGQYSNQPQHF
CDR3 length: 15; V gene: TRBV28; D gene: TRBD1; clone size: NA; J gene: TRBJ1-1; CDR3 DNA: TGTGCCAGCAGTCCCCCGACAGGGATGAACACTGAAGCTTTCTTT; CDR3 protein: CASSPPTGMNTEAFF
CDR3 length: 13; V gene: TRBV10-1; D gene: TRBD1; clone size: few; J gene: TRBJ1-2; CDR3 DNA: TGCGCCAGCAGTGAACAGGGGGACTATGGCTACACCTTC; CDR3 protein: CASSEQGDYGYTF
CDR3 length: 17; V gene: TRBV4-1; D gene: TRBD2; clone size: NA; J gene: TRBJ2-7; CDR3 DNA: TGCGCCAGCAGCCAAGATTGGGCGGGAGGGAGCTCCTACGAGCAGTACTTC; CDR3 protein: CASSQDWAGGSSYEQYF
CDR3 length: 13; V gene: TRBV6-1; D gene: NA; clone size: NA; J gene: TRBJ2-3; CDR3 DNA: TGTGCCAGCAGTGAGGCAGGGGCAGATACGCAGTATTTT; CDR3 protein: CASSEAGADTQYF
CDR3 length: 18; V gene: TRBV6-2/TRBV6-3; D gene: TRBD2; clone size: few; J gene: TRBJ2-1; CDR3 DNA: TGTGCCAGCAGTTACCCTGAATCACTAGCGGGAATAGACAATGAGCAGTTCTTC; CDR3 protein: CASSYPESLAGIDNEQFF